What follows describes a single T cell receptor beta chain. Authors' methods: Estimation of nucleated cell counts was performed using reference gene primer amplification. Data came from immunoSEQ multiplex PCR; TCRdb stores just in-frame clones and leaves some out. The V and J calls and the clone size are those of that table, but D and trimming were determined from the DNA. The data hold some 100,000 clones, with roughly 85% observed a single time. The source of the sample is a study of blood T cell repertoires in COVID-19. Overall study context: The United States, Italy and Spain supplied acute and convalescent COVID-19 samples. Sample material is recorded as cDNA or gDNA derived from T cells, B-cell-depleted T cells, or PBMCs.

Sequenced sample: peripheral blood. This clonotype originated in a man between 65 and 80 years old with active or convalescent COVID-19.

In nucleotides, the CDR3 is TGTGCCACCAGTGGCCCCAGCGGAGGAGGGGAGAATGAGCAGTTCTTC. Protein: CATSGPSGGGENEQFF. V is TRBV24-1 and J is TRBJ2-1; perhaps TRBD2 as D (6 bases). The germline V gene encodes CDR1 KGHDR and CDR2 SFDVKD. This CDR3 is built from 16 residues. Deletions cut 5 bases from V and 7 bases from J, with 20 bases between.